The clone carrying this T cell receptor (beta chain) was detected only a few times. From the RT-PCR reads, TCRdb called clonotypes with MiXCR, one entry per CDR3 protein. Here the sample spans tens of thousands of distinct CDR3 sequences, approximately 49% being singletons. Germline V CDR1 and CDR2: ENHRY, SYGVKD. The CDR3 loop spans 12 amino acids. Trimming removed 1 base from V and 6 bases from J, with 6 bases in between. The data are from a study of patients and donors after allogeneic stem cell transplantation. The source is a human donor who was either an allogeneic HSCT recipient or a stem cell or donor lymphocyte infusion donor (not recorded which). It is not recorded whose cells these are; they may come from a transplant donor. The chain employs TRBV10-3 and TRBJ1-1; D not certain. Sequenced sample: blood, either unsorted or a sorted T cell fraction (not recorded which). The CDR3 bases are TGTGCCATCAGTGAGTTGGAGGCTGAAGCTTTCTTT. It codes for CAISELEAEAFF.